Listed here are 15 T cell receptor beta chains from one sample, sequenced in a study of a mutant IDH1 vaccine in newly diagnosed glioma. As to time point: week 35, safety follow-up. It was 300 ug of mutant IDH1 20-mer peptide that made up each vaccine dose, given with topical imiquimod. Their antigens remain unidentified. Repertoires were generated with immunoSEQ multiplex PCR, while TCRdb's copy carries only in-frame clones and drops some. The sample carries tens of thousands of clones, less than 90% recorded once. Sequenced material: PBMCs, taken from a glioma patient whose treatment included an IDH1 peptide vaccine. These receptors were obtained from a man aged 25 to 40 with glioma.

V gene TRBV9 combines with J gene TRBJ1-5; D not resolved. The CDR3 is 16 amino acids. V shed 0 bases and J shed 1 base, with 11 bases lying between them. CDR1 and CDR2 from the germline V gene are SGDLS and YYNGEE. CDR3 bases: TGTGCCAGCAGCGTAGGGTCAGACTTAAGCAATCAGCCCCAGCATTTT. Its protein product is CASSVGSDLSNQPQHF.

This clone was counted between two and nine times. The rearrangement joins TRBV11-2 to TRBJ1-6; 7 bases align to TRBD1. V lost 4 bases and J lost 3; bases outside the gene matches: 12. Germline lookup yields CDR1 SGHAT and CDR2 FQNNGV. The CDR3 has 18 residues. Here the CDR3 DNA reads TGTGCCAGCAGCTCGGATCCCGGGACAGCAGACTATAATTCACCCCTCCACTTT. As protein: CASSSDPGTADYNSPLHF.

The CDR3 here is CASSLGLNSGNTIYF. The CDR3 DNA reads TGTGCCAGCAGTCTAGGCTTGAACTCTGGAAACACCATATATTTT. The J gene is TRBJ1-3, the V gene TRBV5-4; D unclear. CDR1 and CDR2 from the germline V gene are SGHNT and YYREEE (reference sequence). CDR3 length equals 15 residues. The V end lost 5 bases, the J end lost 0 bases, and 12 bases lay between the germline ends.

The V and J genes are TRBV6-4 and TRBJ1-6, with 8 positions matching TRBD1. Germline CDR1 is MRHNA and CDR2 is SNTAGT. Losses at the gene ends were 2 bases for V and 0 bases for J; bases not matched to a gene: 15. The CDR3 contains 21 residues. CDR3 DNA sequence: TGTGCCAGCAGTGACCCGATGGACAGGGAAATATATAGCTCCTATAATTCACCCCTCCACTTT. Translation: CASSDPMDREIYSSYNSPLHF.

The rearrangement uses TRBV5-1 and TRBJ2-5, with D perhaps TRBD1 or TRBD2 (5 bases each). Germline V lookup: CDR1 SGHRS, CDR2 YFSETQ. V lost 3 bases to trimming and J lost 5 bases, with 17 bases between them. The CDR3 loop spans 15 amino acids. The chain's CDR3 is CASSSGTGLWETQYF. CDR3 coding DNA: TGCGCCAGCAGCTCGGGGACCGGCCTTTGGGAGACCCAGTACTTC. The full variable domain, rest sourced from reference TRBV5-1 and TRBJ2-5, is KAGVTQTPRYLIKTRGQQVTLSCSPISGHRSVSWYQQTPGQGLQFLFEYFSETQRNKGNFPGRFSGRQFSNSRSEMNVSTLELGDSALYLCASSSGTGLWETQYFGPGTRLLVL.

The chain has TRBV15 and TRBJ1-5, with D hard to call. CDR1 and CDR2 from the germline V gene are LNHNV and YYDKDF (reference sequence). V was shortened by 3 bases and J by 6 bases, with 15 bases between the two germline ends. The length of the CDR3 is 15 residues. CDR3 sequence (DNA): TGTGCCACCAGCAGTAACCCCGGGGAAGGTCAGCCCCAGCATTTT. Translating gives CATSSNPGEGQPQHF.

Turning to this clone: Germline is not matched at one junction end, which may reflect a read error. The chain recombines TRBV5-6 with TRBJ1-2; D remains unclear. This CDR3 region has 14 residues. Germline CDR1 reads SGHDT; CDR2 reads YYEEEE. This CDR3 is CASSHWEAPLGHTF. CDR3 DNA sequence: TGTGCCAGCAGCCATTGGGAGGCCCCGCTTGGCCACACCTTC.

CDR3 DNA sequence: TGCAGTGCTAGAGGGGCCACTGAAGCTTTCTTT. It is translated as CSARGATEAFF. The chain has TRBV20-1 and TRBJ1-1; D gene unclear. Germline CDR1 reads DFQATT; CDR2 reads SNEGSKA (reference sequence). Trimming stripped 1 base from V and 4 bases from J, with 4 bases between. The CDR3 has 11 amino acids.

CDR3 residues: CASTPNGGEGNYEQYF. In nucleotides, the CDR3 is TGCGCCAGCACCCCCAATGGGGGGGAAGGTAACTACGAGCAGTACTTC. The chain recombines TRBV5-1 with TRBJ2-7; 7 nucleotides match TRBD2. Germline values: CDR1 SGHRS, CDR2 YFSETQ. V trimming: 6 bases; J trimming: 3 bases; junction bases outside the gene matches: 15. The CDR3 sequence is 16 residues long. Variable domain in full (rest from reference TRBV5-1 and TRBJ2-7): KAGVTQTPRYLIKTRGQQVTLSCSPISGHRSVSWYQQTPGQGLQFLFEYFSETQRNKGNFPGRFSGRQFSNSRSEMNVSTLELGDSALYLCASTPNGGEGNYEQYFGPGTRLTVT.

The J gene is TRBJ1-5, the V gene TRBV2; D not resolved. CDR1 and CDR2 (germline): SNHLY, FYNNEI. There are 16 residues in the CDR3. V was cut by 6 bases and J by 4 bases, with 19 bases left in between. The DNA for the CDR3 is TGTGCCAGCAGGAAGGTTGGGGTCGGAGGTAATCAGCCCCAGCATTTT. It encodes CASRKVGVGGNQPQHF.

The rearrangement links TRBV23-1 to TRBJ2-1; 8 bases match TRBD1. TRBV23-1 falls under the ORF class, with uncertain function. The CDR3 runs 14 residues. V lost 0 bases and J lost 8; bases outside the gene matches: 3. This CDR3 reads CASSQSGRGHEQFF. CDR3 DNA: TGCGCCAGCAGTCAATCGGGCAGGGGGCATGAGCAGTTCTTC.

The CDR3 spells CASSEDRKGYGGYTF. The CDR3 DNA follows: TGTGCCAGCAGTGAAGATCGAAAGGGGTACGGGGGCTACACCTTC. The chain is built from TRBV2 and TRBJ1-2, with D tentatively TRBD1 (5 bases). Germline loops: CDR1 SNHLY, CDR2 FYNNEI. The length of the CDR3 is 15 residues. V was cut by 1 base and J by 8 bases, with 17 bases left in between.

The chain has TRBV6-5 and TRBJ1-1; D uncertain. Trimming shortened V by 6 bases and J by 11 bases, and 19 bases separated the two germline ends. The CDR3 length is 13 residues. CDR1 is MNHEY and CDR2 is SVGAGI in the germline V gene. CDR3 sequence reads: CASSLRSSGSAFF. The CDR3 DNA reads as TGTGCCAGCAGCCTCAGGAGTTCGGGTTCGGCTTTCTTT.

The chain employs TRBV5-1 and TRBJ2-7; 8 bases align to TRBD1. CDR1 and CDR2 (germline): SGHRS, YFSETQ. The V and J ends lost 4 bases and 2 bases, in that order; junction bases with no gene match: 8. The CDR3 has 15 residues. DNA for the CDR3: TGCGCCAGCAGCCGCGACAGGGGTGAGACCTACGAGCAGTACTTC. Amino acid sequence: CASSRDRGETYEQYF.

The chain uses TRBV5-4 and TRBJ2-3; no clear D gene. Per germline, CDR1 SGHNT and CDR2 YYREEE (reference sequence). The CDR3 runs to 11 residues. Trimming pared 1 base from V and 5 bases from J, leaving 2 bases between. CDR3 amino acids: CASSLKDTQYF. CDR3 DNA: TGTGCCAGCAGCTTGAAAGATACGCAGTATTTT.